The rows below give T cell receptor beta chains drawn from one sample of a study of cytomegalovirus exposure and HLA in healthy donors. The assay was immunoSEQ multiplex PCR, and TCRdb's table has in-frame clones only and misses some. This sample has tens of thousands of clones, with around 73% found just once. Sequenced: PBMCs. The source of these receptors is a man aged 50 or older in good health and CMV-seronegative. CDR3s include the opening cysteine and the closing phenylalanine or tryptophan. Clone size is stated in some rows and not others, as once, few, many or a class when expanded.

j_gene | abundance | v_gene | CDR3aa
TRBJ2-5 | . | TRBV5-6 | CASSLVGSTTQYF
TRBJ2-1 | . | TRBV5-1 | CASSLGGPDDNEQFF
TRBJ2-5 | . | TRBV30 | CAWSKRERETQYF
TRBJ1-2 | once | TRBV25-1 | CASSESRGYTF
TRBJ2-5 | . | TRBV2 | CASSESGQGLETQYF
TRBJ2-2 | few | TRBV5-6 | CASSLGQNTGELFF
TRBJ1-3 | once | TRBV5-6 | CASRWGGQGTGNTIYF
. | . | TRBV5-6 | CASSFGTGGASYEQYF
TRBJ2-5 | . | TRBV10-3 | CATGGSGQGDRETQYF
TRBJ2-1 | . | TRBV11-2 | CASSRTRNEQFF
TRBJ2-5 | . | TRBV15 | CATNRVGEAGETQYF
TRBJ2-1 | . | TRBV4-2 | CASSLGTSGEGSDEQFF
TRBJ2-1 | . | TRBV2 | CASSLLAGPSEQFF
TRBJ2-7 | few | TRBV5-4 | CASSSGSSPSEQYF
TRBJ1-2 | . | TRBV9 | CASSPGQGHYGYTF
TRBJ1-2 | . | TRBV6-1 | CASSDRGARDYTF
TRBJ2-7 | . | TRBV9 | CASSTEGGQGRYEQYF
TRBJ2-7 | . | TRBV6-1 | CASSEGGQNTYEQYF
TRBJ2-7 | medium-sized | TRBV27 | CASSLQQPYEQYF
TRBJ2-3 | . | TRBV12-5 | CASGHRGGADTQYF
TRBJ1-5 | . | TRBV5-5 | CASSIEDTGYGQPQHF
TRBJ2-7 | few | TRBV19 | CASSKARSSYEQYF
TRBJ1-2 | . | TRBV4-1 | CASSREPGVNYGYTF
TRBJ1-3 | . | TRBV7-6 | CASSFERASRLSGNTIYF
TRBJ1-2 | . | TRBV6-4 | CASSDSRAGATRRGYTF
TRBJ1-3 | . | TRBV7-6 | CASSLVGDSGNTIYF
TRBJ2-5 | . | TRBV7-6 | CASSFLQIQETQYF
TRBJ1-5 | . | TRBV10-3 | CAISDPPRGAGINQPQHF
TRBJ2-6 | few | TRBV15 | CATSRDHSGANVLTF
TRBJ2-5 | . | TRBV27 | CASSLSFSAGQEETQYF
. | . | TRBV12-5 | CASGWGGSYEQYF
TRBJ1-2 | . | TRBV7-9 | CASSSGTDYGYTF
TRBJ2-1 | . | TRBV7-9 | CASSLRTSGGYNEQFF
TRBJ1-2 | few | TRBV5-1 | CASSLAYRGRGYTF
TRBJ1-5 | . | TRBV27 | CASSLAGQPQHF
TRBJ2-1 | few | TRBV7-9 | CASSSGTSGGYFTYNEQFF
TRBJ1-5 | . | TRBV7-9 | CASSLALGNQPQHF
TRBJ2-1 | . | TRBV9 | CASSERGTPYNEQFF
TRBJ2-7 | . | TRBV9 | CASSVGDRQHEQYF
TRBJ1-4 | . | TRBV18 | CASSPGTGNEKLFF
TRBJ1-1 | . | TRBV7-9 | CASSSPDRGGLNTEAFF
TRBJ2-3 | . | TRBV5-1 | CASRPSALGGASTDTQYF
TRBJ1-2 | . | TRBV4-1 | CASSLGTGLTSNYGYTF
. | . | TRBV7-9 | CASSFPRGNEQYF
TRBJ1-3 | once | TRBV6-5 | CASGFRDRAGNTIYF
TRBJ2-1 | . | TRBV6-5 | CASSPTLSVANEQFF
TRBJ1-4 | . | TRBV19 | CASSLHPTIGGEKLFF
TRBJ2-5 | once | TRBV5-1 | CASSYTGVQETQYF
TRBJ1-6 | . | TRBV30 | CASGLSSYNSPLHF
TRBJ2-5 | . | TRBV6-5 | CASGGPKAQETQYF
TRBJ2-7 | . | TRBV5-1 | CASSLGRGSSSITYEQYF
TRBJ2-1 | few | TRBV4-1 | CASGWGDEQFF
TRBJ1-2 | . | TRBV19 | CASKGGGVSLYGYTF
TRBJ2-7 | . | TRBV19 | CASSVGRGKYEQYF
TRBJ1-1 | . | TRBV27 | CASSSPGNTEAFF